One TCR beta chain is described in this entry. The data were obtained in a study of blood T cell repertoires in COVID-19. Study background: Some COVID-19 samples were acute and others convalescent; all came from the United States, Italy and Spain. PBMCs, B-cell-depleted T cells, or T cells were the source of the cDNA or gDNA that made up the material.

V dropped 8 bases and J dropped 8; count of bases not matched to a gene: 16. This CDR3 is built from 15 residues. Germline loops: CDR1 KGHSH, CDR2 LQKENI. Per the authors' pipeline: Reference gene primer amplification in the assay estimated nucleated cell counts. TCRdb's table, derived via immunoSEQ multiplex PCR, lists solely in-frame clones and lacks some. That table furnishes V, J and clone size, whereas the DNA furnished D and trimming. The sample yields around 26,000 clones, less than 90% seen once. This chain uses TRBV18 with TRBJ1-2, with 8 bases fitting TRBD1. Sequenced material: peripheral blood. The TCR sequence derives from a man in his 70s with active COVID-19. The CDR3 coding sequence is TGTGCCAGCACCCGGGGACAGGCGGTTAAAGGCGGCTACACCTTC. Translation: CASTRGQAVKGGYTF.